This T cell receptor (beta chain) was profiled in a study of Ad26.COV2.S vaccination and SARS-CoV-2 variants. On the study more broadly: Donor had been placed in the Ad26.COV2.S arm of the COV1001 trial.

Treatment of the sample: approximately 18 received Ad26.COV2.S at low or high dose, single or two shots; a few received placebo; per-sample allocation not given. The samples were gathered on day 63 after the first injection of vaccine or placebo. V lost 1 base to trimming and J lost 7 bases, with 17 bases between them. This CDR3 spans 16 amino acids. Germline V gene lookup returns CDR1 MDHEN and CDR2 SYDVKM. The method was immunoSEQ multiplex PCR; TCRdb's version includes in-frame clones alone and lacks a portion of them. The table shows about 420,000 clones, with 85% to 90% occurring only once. This specimen was peripheral blood, taken in a trial of Ad26.COV2.S vaccine versus placebo. This chain joins TRBV28 and TRBJ2-1; D is possibly TRBD1 or TRBD2 (6 bases each). The sequence came from a person aged 18-65 years who received the Ad26.COV2.S COVID-19 vaccine or a placebo. CDR3 residues: CASSLSVGGRPNEQFF. The CDR3 nucleotides are TGTGCCAGCAGTTTATCCGTTGGGGGGCGTCCAAATGAGCAGTTCTTC.